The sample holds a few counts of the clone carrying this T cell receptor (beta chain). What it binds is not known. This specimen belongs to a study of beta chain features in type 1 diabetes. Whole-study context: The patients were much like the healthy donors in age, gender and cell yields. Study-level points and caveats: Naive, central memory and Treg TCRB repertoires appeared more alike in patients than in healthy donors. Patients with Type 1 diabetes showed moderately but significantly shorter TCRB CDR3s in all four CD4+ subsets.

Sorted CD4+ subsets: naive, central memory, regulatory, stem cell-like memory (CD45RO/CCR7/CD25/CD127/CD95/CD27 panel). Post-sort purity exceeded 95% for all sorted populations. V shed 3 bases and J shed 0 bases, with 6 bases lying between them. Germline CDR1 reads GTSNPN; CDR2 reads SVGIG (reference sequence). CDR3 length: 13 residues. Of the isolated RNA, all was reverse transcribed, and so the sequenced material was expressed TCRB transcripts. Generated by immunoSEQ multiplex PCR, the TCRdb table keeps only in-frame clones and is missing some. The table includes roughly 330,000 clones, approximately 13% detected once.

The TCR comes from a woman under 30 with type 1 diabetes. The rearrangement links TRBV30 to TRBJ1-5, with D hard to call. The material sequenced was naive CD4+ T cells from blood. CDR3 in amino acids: CAWSNYSNQPQHF. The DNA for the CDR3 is TGTGCCTGGAGCAACTATAGCAATCAGCCCCAGCATTTT.